A single sample gave rise to the 9 T cell receptor beta chains below, sequenced in a study of identical twins. MiXCR was run by TCRdb on the 5' RACE reads, yielding one entry per CDR3 protein. The data contain approximately 350,000 distinct CDR3 sequences, 9% to 15% of them seen just once; the ten biggest clones take up more than 6%. These sequences were also reported in another study, on yellow fever vaccine responses in identical twins.

The sample was CD8+ T cells sorted from blood. These receptors were obtained from a woman younger than 35 in good health.

This clonotype turned up a few times. The V and J genes are TRBV20-1 and TRBJ2-1, with D maybe TRBD2 (5 bases). The CDR3 contains 16 residues. Trimming stripped 3 bases from V and 0 bases from J, with 15 bases between. Germline CDR1 and CDR2: DFQATT and SNEGSKA (reference sequence). CDR3 bases: TGCAGTGCTAGTCTGGACGGGGTAAGCTCCTACAATGAGCAGTTCTTC. Protein sequence: CSASLDGVSSYNEQFF.

This clonotype came up many times. The V call is TRBV4-1, the J call TRBJ2-1; D is undetermined. V dropped 1 base and J dropped 4 bases, with 2 bases sitting between them. The CDR3 consists of 12 residues. The germline V gene has CDR1 MGHRA and CDR2 YSYEKL. The CDR3 region has the DNA TGCGCCAGCAGCCAAGTATACAATGAGCAGTTCTTC. Translation gives CASSQVYNEQFF.

This clonotype has only a few counts. This chain connects TRBV10-3 to TRBJ2-1, with 8 bases that match TRBD2. The V gene end was trimmed by 6 bases and the J gene end by 3 bases; junction bases not matched to a gene: 1. The CDR3 is made up of 13 amino acids. The germline gives CDR1 ENHRY, CDR2 SYGVKD. In DNA form, the CDR3 reads TGTGCCATCAGCGGGGGGGACTACAATGAGCAGTTCTTC. This gives the protein CAISGGDYNEQFF.

This clonotype appeared many times. The V and J genes are TRBV7-9 and TRBJ1-1; 10 bases line up with TRBD1. The V segment lost 4 bases and the J segment 5 bases; nucleotides outside the gene matches: 10. The germline gives CDR1 SEHNR, CDR2 FQNEAQ (reference sequence). This CDR3 region has 16 residues. Here the CDR3 reads CASSSRDRGERTEAFF. The CDR3 DNA reads as TGTGCCAGCAGCTCCCGGGACAGGGGTGAAAGGACTGAAGCTTTCTTT.

A remark on this clonotype: Sequence at one end of the junction differs from germline and may be a read error. The chain is built from TRBV12-3 or TRBV12-4 and TRBJ2-3, with 14 bases lining up with TRBD2. The CDR3 loop spans 18 amino acids. In DNA form, the CDR3 reads TGTGCCAGCAGTTCGGGACTAGCGGGAGAGTGGGGCACAGACACGCAGTATTTT. Protein product: CASSSGLAGEWGTDTQYF.

This chain links TRBV9 with TRBJ2-7, with D unclear. The germline V gene has CDR1 SGDLS and CDR2 YYNGEE. The V and J ends lost 0 bases and 6 bases respectively, with 7 bases between them. This CDR3 is built from 12 residues. In DNA, the CDR3 is TGTGCCAGCAGCGTAGACTTGGGCGAGCAGTACTTC. Translation gives CASSVDLGEQYF.

DNA of the CDR3: TGTGCCAGCAAGGGGACAGGGACCTACAATGAGCAGTTCTTC. It specifies CASKGTGTYNEQFF. The genes are TRBV2 and TRBJ2-1; 9 nucleotides line up with TRBD1. The CDR3 is 14 amino acids. The V gene end was trimmed by 7 bases and the J gene end by 2 bases; junction bases not matched to a gene: 3. Germline lookup yields CDR1 SNHLY and CDR2 FYNNEI.

V gene TRBV11-1 combines with J gene TRBJ2-5, with TRBD2 matching 7 bases. Unmatched junction bases numbered 4, after V lost 5 bases and J lost 1 base. This CDR3 has 14 amino acids. Germline CDR1 is SGHAT and CDR2 is FQDESV (reference sequence). CDR3 sequence reads: CASSASGSQETQYF. In DNA form, the CDR3 reads TGTGCCAGCAGCGCTAGCGGATCCCAAGAGACCCAGTACTTC.

The chain carries TRBV12-3 or TRBV12-4 and TRBJ2-7; D gene ambiguous. This CDR3 is built from 12 residues. V shed 1 base and J shed 6 bases, with 7 bases lying between them. The chain's CDR3 is CASSLGDFEQYF. The CDR3 region has the DNA TGTGCCAGCAGTTTAGGCGACTTCGAGCAGTACTTC.